A single sample is the source of the 8 T cell receptor beta chains below, sequenced in a study of blood T cell repertoires in COVID-19. The table came from immunoSEQ multiplex PCR; TCRdb's copy has only in-frame clones and leaves some out. The sample holds 150,000 to 200,000 clones, about 85% seen once. The sample comprised peripheral blood. Every receptor here comes from a human donor with acute or convalescent COVID-19. The donor label of this sample is uncertain.

V gene TRBV30 combines with J gene TRBJ1-4, with D perhaps TRBD1 (6 bases). Germline V gives CDR1 GTSNPN, CDR2 SVGIG (reference sequence). Trimming removed 0 bases from V and 7 bases from J, with 12 bases in between. The CDR3 is made up of 14 amino acids. The CDR3 sequence: CAWSVAGAAEKLFF. The CDR3 DNA reads as TGTGCCTGGAGTGTAGCAGGGGCCGCTGAAAAACTGTTTTTT.

The V gene is TRBV4-1, the J gene TRBJ1-2, with 8 bases matching TRBD1. Germline V lookup: CDR1 MGHRA, CDR2 YSYEKL. The CDR3 is 14 amino acids. J was trimmed by 6 bases and V by 3 bases; bases with no gene match: 6. The CDR3: CASSHSGQGNGYTF. The CDR3 coding sequence is TGCGCCAGCAGCCATTCCGGACAGGGAAATGGCTACACCTTC.

The V call is TRBV6-2 or TRBV6-3, the J call TRBJ2-3, with D maybe TRBD2 (6 bases). This CDR3 is built from 14 residues. V was pared by 5 bases and J by 6 bases, with 15 bases between. Germline loops: CDR1 MNHEY, CDR2 SVGEGT. CDR3 sequence: CASSPRTNLDTQYF. Here the CDR3 DNA reads TGTGCCAGCAGTCCCCGGACTAATCTTGATACGCAGTATTTT.

The J gene is TRBJ2-7, the V gene TRBV4-1; maybe TRBD1 (6 bases). Trimming pared 4 bases from V and 3 bases from J, leaving 13 bases between. The germline V gene has CDR1 MGHRA and CDR2 YSYEKL. The length of the CDR3 is 14 residues. In DNA form, the CDR3 reads TGCGCCAGCAGCCTTAGCAGGGGCAACTACGAGCAGTACTTC. This translates into CASSLSRGNYEQYF.

The gene calls are TRBV7-9 and TRBJ1-4; 9 positions match TRBD1. Germline V gives CDR1 SEHNR, CDR2 FQNEAQ (reference sequence). The length of the CDR3 is 16 residues. J lost 3 bases, V lost 2 bases, and 4 bases had no gene match. The CDR3 spells CASSLTGGKANEKLFF. The CDR3 DNA reads TGTGCCAGCAGCTTAACAGGGGGCAAGGCTAATGAAAAACTGTTTTTT.

This rearrangement joins TRBV24-1 to TRBJ2-7, with 12 bases that match TRBD1. Germline V CDR1 and CDR2: KGHDR, SFDVKD. This CDR3 region has 15 residues. V lost 9 bases to trimming and J lost 1 base; unmatched junction nucleotides: 6. CDR3 bases: TGTGCCACCGGCCGGGACAGGGGGCCTTCCTACGAGCAGTACTTC. Its protein product is CATGRDRGPSYEQYF.

The CDR3 protein is CASSHGTGVGNTIYF. CDR3 bases: TGTGCCAGCAGCCACGGGACAGGGGTGGGAAACACCATATATTTT. The chain links TRBV7-7 to TRBJ1-3, with 10 bases fitting TRBD1. The V and J ends lost 5 bases and 4 bases, in that order; junction bases with no gene match: 5. The CDR3 consists of 15 residues. Germline assignment: CDR1 SSHAT and CDR2 FNYEAQ (reference sequence).

The gene calls are TRBV30 and TRBJ1-4; perhaps TRBD1 as D (6 bases). V was trimmed by 7 bases and J by 1 base, leaving 10 bases between them. Germline values: CDR1 GTSNPN, CDR2 SVGIG (reference sequence). The CDR3 spans 13 residues. The CDR3, as DNA: TGTGCCTCGTCACAGGGAACTAATGAAAAACTGTTTTTT. Amino acid sequence: CASSQGTNEKLFF.